These 15 T cell receptor beta chains were sequenced from one sample in a study of cytomegalovirus exposure and HLA in healthy donors. PCR amplification relied on 60 Vbeta primers (plus 13 Jbeta primers). Sequencing used immunoSEQ multiplex PCR; TCRdb keeps in-frame clones, though not all of them. The repertoire holds roughly 150,000 clones, with 70% as singletons. The sample taken for sequencing was PBMCs. These TCRs come from a woman aged 55 to 70 in good health and CMV-seropositive.

The CDR3 here is CASSSNPTGLGAFF. The CDR3 nucleotides are TGTGCCAGCAGTTCAAACCCGACAGGGCTGGGAGCTTTCTTT. The chain links TRBV28 to TRBJ1-1; 7 bases map to TRBD1. The CDR3 length is 14 residues. J was trimmed by 10 bases and V by 4 bases; bases with no gene match: 12. From germline, CDR1 is MDHEN and CDR2 SYDVKM.

The V and J genes are TRBV11-2 and TRBJ2-1; 7 nucleotides line up with TRBD2. The trim removed 5 bases at V and 4 bases at J, leaving 8 bases unmatched. The CDR3 has 15 amino acids. Germline lookup yields CDR1 SGHAT and CDR2 FQNNGV. CDR3 sequence reads: CASSESPGLYNEQFF. The CDR3 DNA is TGTGCCAGCAGCGAGAGCCCGGGACTATACAATGAGCAGTTCTTC. Full variable domain (outside the CDR3, taken from reference TRBV11-2 and TRBJ2-1): EAGVAQSPRYKIIEKRQSVAFWCNPISGHATLYWYQQILGQGPKLLIQFQNNGVVDDSQLPKDRFSAERLKGVDSTLKIQPAKLEDSAVYLCASSESPGLYNEQFFGPGTRLTVL.

The chain combines TRBV7-9 with TRBJ1-5; 8 bases match TRBD1. The CDR3 is made up of 15 amino acids. In germline, CDR1 is SEHNR, CDR2 FQNEAQ (reference sequence). V gave up 4 bases and J gave up 4 bases; unmatched junction bases: 6. The CDR3 DNA reads TGTGCCAGCAGCTCTCAGGGACAGGTAAATCAGCCCCAGCATTTT. As protein: CASSSQGQVNQPQHF.

The rearrangement uses TRBV6-5 and TRBJ2-3, with a weak D call TRBD2 (6 bases). CDR1 and CDR2 from the germline V gene are MNHEY and SVGAGI. The ends were cut back, 6 bases at V and 0 bases at J, with 10 bases in the middle. The CDR3 is 14 amino acids. The CDR3 sequence is CASRSGYSTDTQYF. The CDR3, as DNA: TGTGCCAGCAGAAGCGGGTATAGCACAGATACGCAGTATTTT.

This clone was counted once. The rearrangement joins TRBV5-1 to TRBJ1-2; D call uncertain. Germline CDR1 SGHRS, CDR2 YFSETQ. Trimming pared 0 bases from V and 3 bases from J, leaving 9 bases between. The CDR3 is 14 residues long. The chain's CDR3 is CASSLGPADYGYTF. The CDR3 bases are TGCGCCAGCAGCTTGGGACCCGCGGACTATGGCTACACCTTC.

This chain joins TRBV5-6 and TRBJ1-4, with D maybe TRBD1 (6 bases). The CDR3 has 14 amino acids. Trimming removed 4 bases at V and 14 bases at J, with 21 bases between. The germline V gene has CDR1 SGHDT and CDR2 YYEEEE. This chain's CDR3 is CASSVDRGRFSLFF. For the CDR3, the DNA is TGTGCCAGCAGCGTGGACAGAGGGAGGTTTTCTCTGTTTTTT.

This sequence joins TRBV19 and TRBJ2-2, with 13 bases matching TRBD2. The CDR3 runs to 15 residues. With V trimmed by 4 bases and J by 8 bases, 4 bases remained unmatched. Germline assignment: CDR1 LNHDA and CDR2 SQIVND (reference sequence). The CDR3 nucleotides are TGTGCCAGTAGTAGGACTAGCGGGAGTTTTGGGGAGCTGTTTTTT. Its translation is CASSRTSGSFGELFF.

This clone was observed a single time. The chain is built from TRBV5-1 and TRBJ1-1; D unclear. This CDR3 comprises 18 residues. Germline lookup yields CDR1 SGHRS and CDR2 YFSETQ. V lost 0 bases, J lost 4 bases, and 22 bases lay in between. DNA for the CDR3: TGCGCCAGCAGCTTGGTAGTGGGCCTCCCACCGGTCAGCACTGAAGCTTTCTTT. It translates to CASSLVVGLPPVSTEAFF.

This clone was seen once. The V and J genes are TRBV6-5 and TRBJ1-1, with D possibly matching TRBD1 (5 bases). Germline lookup yields CDR1 MNHEY and CDR2 SVGAGI. There are 12 residues in the CDR3. Trimming pared 10 bases from V and 7 bases from J, leaving 16 bases between. CDR3 region: CATQTGGSEAFF. The CDR3 DNA reads TGTGCCACCCAAACGGGGGGGAGTGAAGCTTTCTTT.

The chain uses TRBV19 and TRBJ2-2, with D hard to call. V dropped 0 bases and J dropped 7 bases, with 6 bases sitting between them. The germline gives CDR1 LNHDA, CDR2 SQIVND (reference sequence). The CDR3 covers 13 residues. Written as DNA, the CDR3 is TGTGCCAGTAGTATAGACTCGGTCGGGGAGCTGTTTTTT. Its translation is CASSIDSVGELFF. Supplemented by reference TRBV19 and TRBJ2-2, the full variable domain reads DGGITQSPKYLFRKEGQNVTLSCEQNLNHDAMYWYRQDPGQGLRLIYYSQIVNDFQKGDIAEGYSVSREKKESFPLTVTSAQKNPTAFYLCASSIDSVGELFFGEGSRLTVL.

As regards this clone: The sample contains more than one DNA sequence encoding this CDR3. The chain uses TRBV29-1 and TRBJ2-7; possible D gene TRBD1, 6 bases. The germline gives CDR1 SQVTM, CDR2 ANQGSEA. The CDR3 has 12 amino acids. Trimming removed 0 bases from V and 4 bases from J, with 7 bases in between. CDR3 amino acids: CSVEEGGYEQYF. The CDR3 DNA sequence: TGCAGCGTTGAAGAAGGGGGTTACGAGCAGTACTTC.

The rearrangement links TRBV14 to TRBJ2-7; the match to TRBD1 covers 9 bases. The CDR3 covers 15 residues. V lost 3 bases to trimming and J lost 5 bases; unmatched junction nucleotides: 8. CDR1 and CDR2 (germline): SGHDN, FVKESK. DNA for the CDR3: TGTGCCAGCAGCCATGCCGGGACAGGGCATCACGAGCAGTACTTC. It is translated as CASSHAGTGHHEQYF.

The chain recombines TRBV6-5 with TRBJ1-2; perhaps TRBD1 as D (5 bases). The CDR3 spans 13 residues. V was pared by 7 bases and J by 6 bases, with 15 bases between. CDR1 is MNHEY, CDR2 SVGAGI, per germline. The DNA for the CDR3 is TGTGCCAGCACCCGGGGGATAGCCGATGGCTACACCTTC. Translating gives CASTRGIADGYTF.

The chain has TRBV6-6 and TRBJ1-5; D gene unclear. CDR3 length: 13 amino acids. Trimming took 9 bases from V and 0 from J, leaving 9 bases between them. Germline assignment: CDR1 MNHNY and CDR2 SVGAGI (reference sequence). The CDR3 nucleotides are TGTGCCAGTGGCGGCAATAGCAATCAGCCCCAGCATTTT. It encodes CASGGNSNQPQHF.

The chain uses TRBV9 and TRBJ1-4; D is unclear. Germline CDR1 and CDR2: SGDLS and YYNGEE. The CDR3 runs 17 residues. V gave up 4 bases and J gave up 0 bases, with 16 bases separating them. CDR3 sequence: CASSPEGGYATNEKLFF. Written as DNA, the CDR3 is TGTGCCAGCAGCCCCGAGGGAGGGTACGCAACTAATGAAAAACTGTTTTTT.